Given below is one T cell receptor beta chain in context. Its antigen is unidentified. The PCR had 60 Vbeta and 13 Jbeta primers. Some clones are missing from TCRdb's copy, which holds only in-frame ones; the method was immunoSEQ multiplex PCR. The table lists roughly 130,000 clones, 83% of them singletons, with around 1.2% in the top ten. The sample originates from a study of cytomegalovirus exposure and HLA in healthy donors. Points from the study as a whole: Cytomegalovirus status was reportedly diagnosed by the classifier with high sensitivity and specificity. Apart from CMV serostatus, no immune exposure information was available. Accurate prediction of HLA-A and HLA-B alleles (for most subjects) was reportedly achieved from TCR beta sequences. The listing of 150 or so TCR beta chains classed them as cytomegalovirus-associated.

This CDR3 spans 15 amino acids. This clonotype was obtained from a girl aged 2 to 9 in good health and CMV-seronegative. The sequenced material came from PBMCs. The chain has TRBV21-1 and TRBJ1-5; the D call TRBD1 from the table was never checked on the DNA. TRBV21-1 is reported as a pseudogene. CDR3 in DNA: TGTGCCAGCAGCACCGTTTGGCAGGGAAATCAGCCCCAGCATTTT. This codes for CASSTVWQGNQPQHF.